The 21 T cell receptor beta chains listed next were all sequenced from one sample in a study of T cell changes during pregnancy in multiple sclerosis. The repertoire was sequenced with immunoSEQ multiplex PCR; TCRdb's copy has only in-frame clones and lacks some. This table has around 100,000 clones, roughly 92% appearing once. Sequenced here: peripheral blood, sampled after pregnancy. The receptors shown here come from a female donor with multiple sclerosis, enrolled in a pregnancy study.

This clone was counted a single time. The V and J genes are TRBV7-9 and TRBJ2-3; the D is unclear. In germline, CDR1 is SEHNR, CDR2 FQNEAQ (reference sequence). The length of the CDR3 is 15 residues. Trimming took off 5 bases at V and 1 base at J, with 13 bases between the two ends. Written as DNA, the CDR3 is TGTGCCAGCAGCCTCTCCCAGGCGCGCACAGATACGCAGTATTTT. Protein: CASSLSQARTDTQYF.

The chain employs TRBV19 and TRBJ2-7; D possibly corresponds to TRBD1 (6 bases). The V gene lost 0 bases and the J gene lost 6 bases, with 12 bases spanning the gap. This CDR3 contains 14 residues. The germline V gene has CDR1 LNHDA and CDR2 SQIVND (reference sequence). CDR3 region: CASSIEQGLGEQYF. In nucleotides, the CDR3 is TGTGCCAGTAGTATAGAACAGGGTCTTGGCGAGCAGTACTTC.

The chain carries TRBV27 and TRBJ1-1; a weak D match, TRBD1 (5 bases). CDR1 and CDR2 from the germline V gene are MNHEY and SMNVEV (reference sequence). The CDR3 runs to 12 residues. Trimming took 2 bases from V and 6 from J, leaving 7 bases between them. CDR3 loop: CASSLRTSEAFF. The CDR3 DNA sequence: TGTGCCAGCAGTTTAAGGACATCTGAAGCTTTCTTT.

Remarks on this clone: Within the sample, other DNA sequences also encode this same CDR3. This sequence joins TRBV2 and TRBJ1-1; 8 bases align to TRBD1. This CDR3 has 14 residues. The V and J ends lost 6 bases and 1 base, in that order; junction bases with no gene match: 4. CDR1 is SNHLY and CDR2 is FYNNEI in the germline V gene. The CDR3 DNA reads TGTGCCAGCAGCCTCGGACAGGGGAACACTGAAGCTTTCTTT. Protein product: CASSLGQGNTEAFF. Based on the CDR3 plus reference TRBV2 and TRBJ1-1, the full variable domain is EPEVTQTPSHQVTQMGQEVILRCVPISNHLYFYWYRQILGQKVEFLVSFYNNEISEKSEIFDDQFSVERPDGSNFTLKIRSTKLEDSAMYFCASSLGQGNTEAFFGQGTRLTVV.

The rearrangement uses TRBV9 and TRBJ2-1; a weak D match, TRBD2 (6 bases). Germline V gives CDR1 SGDLS, CDR2 YYNGEE. V dropped 0 bases and J dropped 4 bases, with 11 bases sitting between them. The CDR3 has 15 residues. CDR3 amino acids: CASSVGRGTYNEQFF. CDR3 coding DNA: TGTGCCAGCAGCGTAGGGAGGGGTACGTACAATGAGCAGTTCTTC. Looking up the rest from reference TRBV9 and TRBJ2-1 gives the full variable domain: DSGVTQTPKHLITATGQRVTLRCSPRSGDLSVYWYQQSLDQGLQFLIQYYNGEERAKGNILERFSAQQFPDLHSELNLSSLELGDSALYFCASSVGRGTYNEQFFGPGTRLTVL.

The genes are TRBV6-4 and TRBJ1-6; possibly TRBD1 for D (6 bases). The CDR3 runs 15 residues. The germline V gene encodes CDR1 MRHNA and CDR2 SNTAGT. V gave up 0 bases and J gave up 7 bases, with 10 bases separating them. CDR3 bases: TGTGCCAGCAGTGACTCGTCAACAGGGAATTCACCCCTCCACTTT. Residues: CASSDSSTGNSPLHF.

The chain joins TRBV2 to TRBJ1-2, with a weak D call TRBD1 (5 bases). The CDR3 extends over 13 amino acids. The germline V gene encodes CDR1 SNHLY and CDR2 FYNNEI. V dropped 7 bases and J dropped 2 bases, with 11 bases sitting between them. CDR3 nucleotides: TGTGCCAGCACGGGGGGGTGGAACTATGGCTACACCTTC. Amino acid sequence: CASTGGWNYGYTF.

This chain links TRBV11-1 with TRBJ2-5, with D unresolved. Trimming stripped 3 bases from V and 4 bases from J, with 12 bases between. Germline V lookup: CDR1 SGHAT, CDR2 FQDESV (reference sequence). This CDR3 spans 14 amino acids. This CDR3 is CASSFRGVGETQYF. CDR3 nucleotide sequence: TGTGCCAGCAGCTTCCGCGGAGTAGGAGAGACCCAGTACTTC.

The V gene is TRBV9, the J gene TRBJ1-6; no definite D call. Trimming removed 4 bases at V and 8 bases at J, with 13 bases between. From germline, CDR1 is SGDLS and CDR2 YYNGEE. The length of the CDR3 is 14 residues. The CDR3: CASSPPGADSPLHF. In nucleotides, the CDR3 is TGTGCCAGCAGCCCCCCTGGAGCGGATTCACCCCTCCACTTT.

The rearrangement uses TRBV2 and TRBJ2-6; unclear D gene. Deletions cut 6 bases from V and 0 bases from J, with 15 bases between. This CDR3 has 17 residues. Germline CDR1 SNHLY, CDR2 FYNNEI. CDR3 DNA: TGTGCCAGCAGAAGAGCAGGTCAAAACTCTGGGGCCAACGTCCTGACTTTC. Encoded protein: CASRRAGQNSGANVLTF.

Note on this clone: This specimen includes other DNA sequences encoding the same CDR3. The chain employs TRBV13 and TRBJ2-7; perhaps TRBD2 as D (6 bases). CDR1 and CDR2 (germline): PRHDT, FYEKMQ (reference sequence). The CDR3 has 14 residues. Trimming took 5 bases from V and 5 from J, leaving 16 bases between them. CDR3 in DNA: TGTGCCAGCAGCCGCAGCGGAGGGATCAACGAGCAGTACTTC. As protein: CASSRSGGINEQYF.

The chain has TRBV5-1 and TRBJ1-2; D may be TRBD1 (5 bases). V lost 0 bases and J lost 8, with 14 bases in between. Germline CDR1 SGHRS, CDR2 YFSETQ. The CDR3 extends over 14 amino acids. In nucleotides, the CDR3 is TGCGCCAGCAGCTTGGGCGGAGGGGCTGGGGGCTACACCTTC. Protein: CASSLGGGAGGYTF.

The chain couples TRBV5-1 to TRBJ2-7, with 8 bases matching TRBD1. CDR3 length: 13 residues. V gave up 4 bases and J gave up 3 bases; unmatched junction bases: 3. Germline values: CDR1 SGHRS, CDR2 YFSETQ. The CDR3 DNA is TGCGCCAGCAGCCAAACAGGGGGCTACGAGCAGTACTTC. It is translated as CASSQTGGYEQYF.

This clone showed up just once. The chain links TRBV28 to TRBJ1-5, with D perhaps matching TRBD1 (6 bases). CDR3 length: 15 amino acids. In germline, CDR1 is MDHEN, CDR2 SYDVKM. The V end lost 2 bases, the J end lost 2 bases, and 10 bases lay between the germline ends. The CDR3 protein is CASSLAGVGNQPQHF. For the CDR3, the DNA is TGTGCCAGCAGTTTAGCAGGGGTGGGCAATCAGCCCCAGCATTTT.

J is TRBJ2-7 and V is TRBV6-5; 7 bases align to TRBD2. Looked up from germline, CDR1 is MNHEY and CDR2 is SVGAGI. The CDR3 sequence is 15 residues long. V shed 2 bases, J shed 7 bases, and the junction held 11 bases outside the gene matches. CDR3 DNA: TGTGCCAGCAGTTACCGAGGAAGACTAGCAAGGGAGCAGTACTTC. Its translation is CASSYRGRLAREQYF.

The chain recombines TRBV7-6 with TRBJ1-3; TRBD1 matches 7 bases. CDR3 length: 17 amino acids. CDR1 and CDR2 from the germline V gene are SGHVS and FNYEAQ. V lost 5 bases to trimming and J lost 4 bases; unmatched junction nucleotides: 14. The CDR3 DNA follows: TGTGCCAGCAGCCCACGGACAGGACCTAATAGGGGAAACACCATATATTTT. Residues: CASSPRTGPNRGNTIYF. Complete variable domain (other parts from reference TRBV7-6 and TRBJ1-3): GAGVSQSPRYKVTKRGQDVALRCDPISGHVSLYWYRQALGQGPEFLTYFNYEAQQDKSGLPNDRFSAERPEGSISTLTIQRTEQRDSAMYRCASSPRTGPNRGNTIYFGEGSWLTVV.

This chain joins TRBV19 and TRBJ1-5, with 7 bases lining up with TRBD1. The CDR3 loop spans 14 amino acids. After removal of 5 bases from V and 4 bases from J, the junction contained 5 bases not matched to a gene. Germline V CDR1 and CDR2: LNHDA, SQIVND (reference sequence). The CDR3 sequence is CASSPGQKNQPQHF. The CDR3 nucleotides are TGTGCCAGTAGTCCGGGACAGAAAAATCAGCCCCAGCATTTT.

This sequence joins TRBV9 and TRBJ2-3, with 10 positions matching TRBD2. The germline gives CDR1 SGDLS, CDR2 YYNGEE. With 1 base clipped from V and 6 bases from J, the junction kept 5 bases outside the gene matches. This CDR3 has 15 residues. CDR3 nucleotides: TGTGCCAGCAGCGTAAGCGGGGGGGCATCGGATACGCAGTATTTT. Translation gives CASSVSGGASDTQYF.

The V gene is TRBV28, the J gene TRBJ1-1, with D possibly being TRBD1 (5 bases). Deletions cut 2 bases from V and 4 bases from J, with 8 bases between. This CDR3 has 13 residues. The germline CDR1 and CDR2 sequences are MDHEN and SYDVKM. Here the CDR3 reads CASSLNGATEAFF. The CDR3 coding sequence is TGTGCCAGCAGTTTAAATGGGGCCACTGAAGCTTTCTTT.

This chain joins TRBV5-1 and TRBJ1-2; D not resolved. V lost 0 bases and J 9 bases, leaving 15 bases between the germline ends. CDR1 is SGHRS and CDR2 is YFSETQ in the germline V gene. The CDR3 is 14 residues long. The DNA for the CDR3 is TGCGCCAGCAGCTTGGAACGACGGGTCGGGAGCTACACCTTC. Residues: CASSLERRVGSYTF.

This clone was seen once. The J gene is TRBJ1-1, the V gene TRBV9; possibly TRBD1 for D (5 bases). Looked up from germline, CDR1 is SGDLS and CDR2 is YYNGEE. The CDR3 is made up of 15 amino acids. V lost 0 bases and J lost 1, with 10 bases in between. CDR3 in DNA: TGTGCCAGCAGCGTAGTAGACAGCTCGAACACTGAAGCTTTCTTT. It encodes CASSVVDSSNTEAFF.